The present entry profiles one TCR beta chain with its context. This specimen belongs to a study of T-cell memory formation after mild COVID-19. The CDR3 totals 13 residues. The V gene lost 1 base and the J gene lost 5 bases, with 8 bases spanning the gap. CDR1 MNHNS and CDR2 SASEGT come from the germline V gene. TCRdb reanalysed the 5' RACE reads using MiXCR and keeps one entry per CDR3 protein. The table includes roughly 190,000 distinct CDR3 sequences, around 16% detected once. The clonotype comes from an adult woman who had mild COVID-19 (a few samples of this study predate the infection). Cell type and time point are not known. The source material was PBMCs or a T cell subset sorted from them (not recorded which). The chain employs TRBV6-1 and TRBJ1-2; no reliable D call. The CDR3 DNA follows: TGTGCCAGCAGTGAAGGTGGTCGGTATGGCTACACCTTC. As protein: CASSEGGRYGYTF.